What follows are 5 T cell receptor beta chains derived from one specimen sequenced in a study of Ad26.COV2.S vaccination and SARS-CoV-2 variants. Treatment described: roughly 18 received Ad26.COV2.S at low or high dose, single or two shots; five or six received placebo; per-sample allocation not given. Day 63 after the first injection of vaccine or placebo was the sampling time. The assay was immunoSEQ multiplex PCR, and TCRdb's table has in-frame clones only and misses some. The table has about 680,000 clones, 89% seen once. The material was peripheral blood, obtained in a trial of Ad26.COV2.S vaccine versus placebo. Receptor source: a person aged 18-60 years who received the Ad26.COV2.S COVID-19 vaccine or a placebo.

The CDR3 reads CAWRGAGGTEAFF. In DNA form, the CDR3 reads TGTGCCTGGAGAGGGGCGGGGGGAACTGAAGCTTTCTTT. The chain links TRBV30 to TRBJ1-1, with TRBD1 as a possible D gene (5 bases). Per germline, CDR1 GTSNPN and CDR2 SVGIG (reference sequence). This CDR3 is built from 13 residues. The V end lost 3 bases, the J end lost 5 bases, and 13 bases lay between the germline ends.

The chain couples TRBV19 to TRBJ2-1; 10 bases fit TRBD2. Germline CDR1 LNHDA, CDR2 SQIVND (reference sequence). Germline trimming cut 4 bases from V and 5 bases from J; bases unmatched to any gene: 8. The CDR3 length is 16 residues. The CDR3 loop is CASSTPLAGAHNEQFF. CDR3 nucleotides: TGTGCCAGTAGTACCCCCCTAGCGGGGGCCCACAATGAGCAGTTCTTC.

CDR3 nucleotides: TGTGCCAGTAGTATAATTTCGGGTAACGAGCAGTACTTC. Translated: CASSIISGNEQYF. The rearrangement joins TRBV19 to TRBJ2-7; unclear D gene. The ends were cut back, 2 bases at V and 5 bases at J, with 10 bases in the middle. CDR3 length: 13 amino acids. Germline assignment: CDR1 LNHDA and CDR2 SQIVND (reference sequence).

The genes are TRBV6-5 and TRBJ2-7, with 10 positions matching TRBD1. J lost 4 bases, V lost 8 bases, and 5 bases had no gene match. The CDR3 sequence is 13 residues long. In germline, CDR1 is MNHEY, CDR2 SVGAGI. The CDR3 sequence: CASAGQGNYEQYF. Here the CDR3 DNA reads TGTGCCAGCGCGGGACAGGGGAATTACGAGCAGTACTTC.

In its sample, this clone was seen many times. V usage is TRBV14 and J usage is TRBJ2-1; possibly TRBD2 for D (5 bases). This CDR3 contains 15 residues. Germline CDR1 is SGHDN and CDR2 is FVKESK. With 4 bases removed from V and 0 bases from J, the gap between germline ends came to 10 bases. The CDR3 loop is CASSPLGSSYNEQFF. The DNA of the CDR3 is TGTGCCAGCAGCCCACTGGGGAGCTCCTACAATGAGCAGTTCTTC.